These 25 T cell receptor beta chains were all obtained from the same sample, sequenced in a study of T cells in Graves' hyperthyroidism and ophthalmopathy. Amplification of TCR beta CDR3 regions was performed using RNA transcripts as template. HTBI primers were used for first-round RT-PCR of the TCR CDR3. TCRdb re-derived calls from the multiplex PCR reads in MiXCR, one entry per CDR3 protein. The sample contains about 700,000 distinct CDR3 sequences, 14% of which appear only once. The sample comprised blood. The receptors were gathered from a woman under 30 with Graves' hyperthyroidism.

The table lists this clonotype with many counts. The CDR3 DNA reads as TGCAGTGCTAGATTCATGGAATCCTATAATTCACCCCTCCACTTT. Its translation: CSARFMESYNSPLHF. This chain joins TRBV20-1 and TRBJ1-6; D unclear. The CDR3 spans 15 residues. Germline V gives CDR1 DFQATT, CDR2 SNEGSKA (reference sequence). The V and J ends lost 2 bases and 1 base respectively, with 9 bases between them.

The chain couples TRBV2 to TRBJ1-3; D ambiguous. This CDR3 has 15 amino acids. CDR1 and CDR2 (germline): SNHLY, FYNNEI. V shed 3 bases and J shed 0 bases, with 9 bases lying between them. The CDR3 spells CASSDEGLSGNTIYF. For the CDR3, the DNA is TGTGCCAGCAGTGATGAAGGGCTCTCTGGAAACACCATATATTTT.

This clonotype was counted between two and nine times. J is TRBJ2-2 and V is TRBV20-1; unclear D gene. This CDR3 is 10 amino acids long. The germline V gene encodes CDR1 DFQATT and CDR2 SNEGSKA (reference sequence). CDR3 sequence: CNPDRGELFF. DNA for the CDR3: TGCAATCCGGATCGCGGGGAGCTGTTTTTT.

This clonotype turned up a few times. One end of the junction is discordant with germline, which a read error may explain. The rearrangement uses TRBV9 and TRBJ1-1, with D unresolved. Per germline, CDR1 SGDLS and CDR2 YYNGEE. The CDR3 covers 13 residues. The CDR3 here is CAGSVGDITEAFF. DNA of the CDR3: TGTGCCGGCAGCGTAGGAGATATCACTGAAGCTTTCTTT.

The table lists this clonotype with many counts. This chain joins TRBV4-2 and TRBJ2-7; 11 nucleotides agree with TRBD2. The CDR3 covers 15 residues. V lost 4 bases to trimming and J lost 3 bases; unmatched junction nucleotides: 5. CDR1 is LGHNA and CDR2 is YNFKEQ in the germline V gene. In DNA, the CDR3 is TGTGCCAGCAGCCGCACCGGGACTAGCGGCTACGAGCAGTACTTC. This codes for CASSRTGTSGYEQYF.

This clonotype was picked up many times. The chain couples TRBV7-6 to TRBJ2-3; 9 positions match TRBD2. Germline CDR1 SGHVS, CDR2 FNYEAQ. J was trimmed by 4 bases and V by 2 bases; bases with no gene match: 7. The CDR3 contains 16 residues. The CDR3 DNA reads as TGTGCCAGCAGCTTATCTATAGCGGGAGTAGCAGATACGCAGTATTTT. Its protein product is CASSLSIAGVADTQYF.

V and J are TRBV6-5 and TRBJ2-2; maybe TRBD2 (6 bases). Trimming stripped 0 bases from V and 6 bases from J, with 29 bases between. The CDR3 is made up of 21 amino acids. The V gene's germline CDR1 is MNHEY and CDR2 SVGAGI. CDR3 in amino acids: CASSYSAHGGGAPGPPGELFF. As DNA, the CDR3 is TGTGCCAGCAGTTACTCGGCCCACGGGGGTGGGGCGCCCGGTCCTCCCGGGGAGCTGTTTTTT.

The chain couples TRBV12-3 or TRBV12-4 to TRBJ2-3, with 10 bases lining up with TRBD2. This CDR3 is built from 16 residues. The trim removed 4 bases at V and 4 bases at J, leaving 8 bases unmatched. The CDR3 sequence is CASSSYSGRFADTQYF. For the CDR3, the DNA is TGTGCCAGCAGTTCCTATAGCGGGAGGTTCGCAGATACGCAGTATTTT.

In its sample, this clonotype was seen a few times. Lacking the conserved final phenylalanine or tryptophan, this CDR3 likely reflects a read error. The chain is built from TRBV30 and TRBJ2-1; D uncertain. V shed 4 bases and J shed 6 bases, with 25 bases lying between them. The CDR3 covers 17 residues. Germline values: CDR1 GTSNPN, CDR2 SVGIG (reference sequence). CDR3 DNA: TGTGCCTGGAAGTTTACGGTATCCGGATTGCGTGGCAATGAGCAGTTCTCC. Residues: CAWKFTVSGLRGNEQFS.

This clonotype occurred many times. This chain uses TRBV6-1 with TRBJ2-3, with 12 bases aligning to TRBD2. With V trimmed by 5 bases and J by 2 bases, 8 bases remained unmatched. Germline values: CDR1 MNHNS, CDR2 SASEGT. The CDR3 extends over 17 amino acids. CDR3 in DNA: TGTGCCAGCAGTCCACGAACTAGCGGGGGGTCCACAGATACGCAGTATTTT. It yields the protein CASSPRTSGGSTDTQYF.

This clonotype appeared many times. The chain combines TRBV10-3 with TRBJ2-7; D gene unclear. Germline CDR1 reads ENHRY; CDR2 reads SYGVKD. The CDR3 consists of 12 residues. Trimming removed 3 bases from V and 6 bases from J, with 9 bases in between. In nucleotides, the CDR3 is TGTGCCATCAGTGATGGTACCACCGAGCAGTACTTC. Residues: CAISDGTTEQYF.

This clonotype appeared many times. The chain carries TRBV5-1 and TRBJ2-7; 7 nucleotides agree with TRBD1. The CDR3 has 14 residues. J was trimmed by 3 bases and V by 4 bases; bases with no gene match: 7. Germline V gene sequence: CDR1 SGHRS, CDR2 YFSETQ. The CDR3 nucleotides read TGCGCCAGCAGCGCCGGTAACAGGGGCTACGAGCAGTACTTC. Its translation is CASSAGNRGYEQYF.

J is TRBJ1-2 and V is TRBV12-3 or TRBV12-4, with a tentative D call TRBD1 (5 bases). This CDR3 has 14 amino acids. V lost 6 bases and J lost 3, with 14 bases in between. The CDR3 here is CASSPGGMDYGYTF. The CDR3, as DNA: TGTGCCAGCAGCCCTGGGGGGATGGACTATGGCTACACCTTC.

In this sample, this clonotype turned up many times. The J gene is TRBJ1-1, the V gene TRBV29-1; D gene unclear. The CDR3 is 11 residues long. Germline assignment: CDR1 SQVTM and CDR2 ANQGSEA. Trimming pared 4 bases from V and 1 base from J, leaving 4 bases between. CDR3 bases: TGCAGCGTTGTATCGAACACTGAAGCTTTCTTT. Residues: CSVVSNTEAFF.

This clonotype was counted ten times or more. V is TRBV2 and J is TRBJ2-5; 8 nucleotides match TRBD2. V lost 6 bases and J lost 2; bases outside the gene matches: 11. Germline CDR1 SNHLY, CDR2 FYNNEI. The CDR3 is 16 amino acids. CDR3 protein: CASSLTAGEGQETQYF. DNA for the CDR3: TGTGCCAGCAGCTTAACAGCGGGAGAGGGTCAAGAGACCCAGTACTTC.

This chain connects TRBV3-2 to TRBJ2-7; the table's TRBD1 call for D was not verified on the DNA. TRBV3-2 is given as a pseudogene. CDR3 length: 16 residues. The CDR3 is CASSPLRARGVDEQYF. Written as DNA, the CDR3 is TGTGCCAGCAGCCCGCTGCGTGCCCGGGGCGTGGACGAGCAGTACTTC.

In this sample, this clonotype turned up many times. The chain is built from TRBV7-2 and TRBJ2-3; 8 bases are shared with TRBD2. The CDR3 totals 15 residues. CDR1 and CDR2 from the germline V gene are SGHTA and FQGNSA. With V trimmed by 0 bases and J by 4 bases, 3 bases remained unmatched. The CDR3 is CASSLALAEADTQYF. The DNA for the CDR3 is TGTGCCAGCAGCTTAGCACTAGCGGAAGCAGATACGCAGTATTTT.

This clonotype was observed a few times. This sequence joins TRBV18 and TRBJ1-4, with a weak D call TRBD1 (5 bases). Between the trimmed V and J ends, which lost 2 bases and 5 bases, there was a span of 12 bases. The CDR3 has 15 amino acids. Germline V gene sequence: CDR1 KGHSH, CDR2 LQKENI. Here the CDR3 reads CASSPAGTPNEKLFF. CDR3 nucleotides: TGTGCCAGCTCACCAGCCGGGACTCCAAATGAAAAACTGTTTTTT.

The gene calls are TRBV28 and TRBJ2-7; TRBD1 might be the D (6 bases). Trimming removed 3 bases from V and 1 base from J, with 16 bases in between. The germline V gene has CDR1 MDHEN and CDR2 SYDVKM. The CDR3 extends over 16 amino acids. For the CDR3, the DNA is TGTGCCAGCAGTTTTAATCAGGGGCGCCCATCCTACGAGCAGTACTTC. Translating gives CASSFNQGRPSYEQYF.

This clonotype was counted at least ten times. The V call is TRBV3-1, the J call TRBJ1-2; the D gene is possibly TRBD1 (5 bases). The CDR3 length is 15 residues. Deletions cut 0 bases from V and 5 bases from J, with 13 bases between. Germline V gene data show CDR1 as LGHDT and CDR2 as YNNKEL (reference sequence). CDR3 in amino acids: CASSQDGRGSYGYTF. The DNA for the CDR3 is TGTGCCAGCAGCCAAGATGGAAGGGGTTCGTATGGCTACACCTTC.

CDR3 in DNA: TGCAGTGCTAGAGACCTGAGCTCCTATAATTCACCCCTCCACTTT. Amino acids: CSARDLSSYNSPLHF. The chain joins TRBV20-1 to TRBJ1-6; D gene uncertain. The germline V gene has CDR1 DFQATT and CDR2 SNEGSKA (reference sequence). V lost 0 bases, J lost 0 bases, and 6 bases lay in between. The CDR3 loop spans 15 amino acids.

This clonotype appeared many times. The rearrangement joins TRBV12-3 or TRBV12-4 to TRBJ2-7; D gene unclear. V was trimmed by 5 bases and J by 0 bases, leaving 5 bases between them. The CDR3 totals 12 residues. CDR3 bases: TGTGCCAGCAGTACGTTCTCCTACGAGCAGTACTTC. It codes for CASSTFSYEQYF.

This rearrangement joins TRBV6-1 to TRBJ1-2, with 8 bases that match TRBD1. The CDR3 loop spans 14 amino acids. The V segment lost 8 bases and the J segment 6 bases; nucleotides outside the gene matches: 11. The germline V gene has CDR1 MNHNS and CDR2 SASEGT. DNA for the CDR3: TGTGCCAGCGGGTCAATCGACAGGGGTCATGGCTACACCTTC. As protein: CASGSIDRGHGYTF.

There are a few counts of this clonotype. The J gene is TRBJ1-2, the V gene TRBV20-1, with D possibly matching TRBD1 (6 bases). Germline V CDR1 and CDR2: DFQATT, SNEGSKA (reference sequence). The length of the CDR3 is 16 residues. V was clipped by 1 base and J by 2 bases, with 17 bases between them. CDR3 sequence: CSARGSQGFENYGYTF. CDR3 nucleotides: TGCAGTGCTAGAGGTTCACAGGGTTTTGAGAACTATGGCTACACCTTC.

This clonotype was observed a single time. The chain links TRBV4-1 to TRBJ1-1; 7 bases align to TRBD1. The V gene end was trimmed by 3 bases and the J gene end by 6 bases; junction bases not matched to a gene: 7. The CDR3 is 14 amino acids. CDR1 and CDR2 (germline): MGHRA, YSYEKL. As DNA, the CDR3 is TGCGCCAGCAGCCACAATAGGGGGCCGGCTGAAGCTTTCTTT. Residues: CASSHNRGPAEAFF.